The subject of this entry is one T cell receptor (beta chain). The data belong to a study of blood T cell repertoires in COVID-19. Study in general: Spain, Italy and the United States supplied samples that represented acute and convalescent COVID-19.

CDR1 is KGHDR and CDR2 is SFDVKD in the germline V gene. V shed 3 bases and J 8 bases; nucleotides not matched to a gene: 8. The CDR3 extends over 16 amino acids. Authors' data handling: Cell counts per sample came from amplifying reference gene primers. Assay: immunoSEQ multiplex PCR; the TCRdb copy retains only in-frame clones and omits some. D and trimming come from the DNA, and the V and J calls and clone size come from that table. The table records some 20,000 clones, less than 90% of them present only once. The receptor was derived from a human donor with acute or convalescent COVID-19. The donor label of this sample is uncertain. V gene TRBV24-1 combines with J gene TRBJ2-1; 11 bases match TRBD1. The sequencing sample was made of peripheral blood. As DNA, the CDR3 is TGTGCCACCAGTGATCCACGGACAGGGGGCGGGCATGAGCAGTTCTTC. It codes for CATSDPRTGGGHEQFF.